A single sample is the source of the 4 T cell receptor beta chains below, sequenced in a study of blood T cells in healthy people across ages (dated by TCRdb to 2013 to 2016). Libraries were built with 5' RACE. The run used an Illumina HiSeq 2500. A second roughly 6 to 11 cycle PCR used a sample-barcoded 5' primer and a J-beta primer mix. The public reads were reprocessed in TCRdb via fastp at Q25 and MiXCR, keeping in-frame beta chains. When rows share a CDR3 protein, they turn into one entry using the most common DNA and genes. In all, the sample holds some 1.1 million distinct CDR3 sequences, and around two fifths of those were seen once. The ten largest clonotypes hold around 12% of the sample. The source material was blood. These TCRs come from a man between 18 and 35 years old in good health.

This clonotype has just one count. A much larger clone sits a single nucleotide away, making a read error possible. The CDR3 nucleotides read TGTGCCAGCAGCTTAGGAACAGGGAATGAGCCGTTCTTC. Its translation is CASSLGTGNEPFF. V gene TRBV7-2 combines with J gene TRBJ2-1, with TRBD1 as a possible D gene (6 bases). The germline CDR1 and CDR2 sequences are SGHTA and FQGNSA. The CDR3 has 13 residues.

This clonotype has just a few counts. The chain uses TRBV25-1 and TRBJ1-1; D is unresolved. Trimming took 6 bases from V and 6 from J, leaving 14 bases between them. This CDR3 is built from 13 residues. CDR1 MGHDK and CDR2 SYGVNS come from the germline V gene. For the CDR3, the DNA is TGTGCCAGCAGCCCCGCGGTAACGGCTGAAGCTTTCTTT. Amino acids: CASSPAVTAEAFF.

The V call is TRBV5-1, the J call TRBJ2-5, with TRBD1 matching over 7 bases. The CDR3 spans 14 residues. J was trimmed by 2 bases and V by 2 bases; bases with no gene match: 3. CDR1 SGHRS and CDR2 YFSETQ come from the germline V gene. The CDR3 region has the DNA TGCGCCAGCAGCTTTGGACAGGTTCAAGAGACCCAGTACTTC. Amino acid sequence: CASSFGQVQETQYF. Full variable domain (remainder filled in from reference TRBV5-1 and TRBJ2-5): KAGVTQTPRYLIKTRGQQVTLSCSPISGHRSVSWYQQTPGQGLQFLFEYFSETQRNKGNFPGRFSGRQFSNSRSEMNVSTLELGDSALYLCASSFGQVQETQYFGPGTRLLVL.

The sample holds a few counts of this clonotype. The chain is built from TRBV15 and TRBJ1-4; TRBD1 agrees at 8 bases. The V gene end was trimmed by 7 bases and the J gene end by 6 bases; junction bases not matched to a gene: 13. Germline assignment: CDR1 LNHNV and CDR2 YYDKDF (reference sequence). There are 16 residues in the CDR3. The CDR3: CATILSADREYEKLFF. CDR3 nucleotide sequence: TGTGCCACCATCCTATCGGCGGACAGGGAGTATGAAAAACTGTTTTTT. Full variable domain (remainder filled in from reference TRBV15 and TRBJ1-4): DAMVIQNPRYQVTQFGKPVTLSCSQTLNHNVMYWYQQKSSQAPKLLFHYYDKDFNNEADTPDNFQSRRPNTSFCFLDIRSPGLGDTAMYLCATILSADREYEKLFFGSGTQLSVL.